This T cell receptor (beta chain) stems from a study of blood T cell repertoires in COVID-19. The protocol was immunoSEQ multiplex PCR, while the TCRdb copy is restricted to in-frame clones and leaves out a portion. The sample records hundreds of thousands of clones, roughly 90% being singletons. Individuals drawn from approximately 26 US areas were about 18 to 95 years old. Assignments of participants to cohorts depended upon their own reported clinical history. The CDR3 contains 13 residues. CDR1 and CDR2 (germline): LNHDA, SQIVND (reference sequence). The junction had 6 bases not matched to a gene; V was cut back by 8 bases and J by 6 bases.

The receptor was isolated from a man in his 60s who had recovered from COVID-19. Sequenced sample: PBMCs or T cells enriched from blood (not recorded which). The genes are TRBV19 and TRBJ1-1; TRBD1 agrees at 10 bases. The CDR3, as DNA: TGTGCCAGTTCAGACAGGGGGCAGGCTGAAGCTTTCTTT. As protein: CASSDRGQAEAFF. Looking up the rest from reference TRBV19 and TRBJ1-1 gives the full variable domain: DGGITQSPKYLFRKEGQNVTLSCEQNLNHDAMYWYRQDPGQGLRLIYYSQIVNDFQKGDIAEGYSVSREKKESFPLTVTSAQKNPTAFYLCASSDRGQAEAFFGQGTRLTVV.